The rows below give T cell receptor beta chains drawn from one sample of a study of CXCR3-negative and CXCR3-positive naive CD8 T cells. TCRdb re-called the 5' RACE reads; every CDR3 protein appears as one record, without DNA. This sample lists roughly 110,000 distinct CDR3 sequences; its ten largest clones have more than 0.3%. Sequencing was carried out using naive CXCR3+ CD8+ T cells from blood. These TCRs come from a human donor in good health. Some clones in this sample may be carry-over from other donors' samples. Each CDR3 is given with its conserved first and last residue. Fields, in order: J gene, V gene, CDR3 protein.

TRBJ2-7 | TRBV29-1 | CSVAVTGGDEQYF
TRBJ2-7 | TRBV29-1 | CSAIGGLHSYEQYF
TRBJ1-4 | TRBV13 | CASSPWGADEKLFF
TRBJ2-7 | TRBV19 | CASSMSTGTNEQYF
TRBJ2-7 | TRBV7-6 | CASSLVWYEQYF
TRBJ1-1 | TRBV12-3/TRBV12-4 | CASRGMTENTEAFF
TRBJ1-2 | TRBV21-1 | CASSQRWGPLTNYGYTF
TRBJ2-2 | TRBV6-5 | CASSYSVHGELFF
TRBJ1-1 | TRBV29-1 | CSVAGTASGTEAFF
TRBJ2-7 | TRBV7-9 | CASSAGQGFYEQYF
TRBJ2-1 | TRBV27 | CASSPQGSTGNEQFF
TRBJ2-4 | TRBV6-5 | CASSLTAKNIQYF
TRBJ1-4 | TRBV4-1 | CASSQEGRGPEKLFF
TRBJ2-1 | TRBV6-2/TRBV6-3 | CASSYSREFQFF
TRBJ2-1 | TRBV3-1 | CASSQDPSRWEANEQFF
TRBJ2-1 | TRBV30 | CAWSVAGWNEQFF
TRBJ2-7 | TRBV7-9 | CASSLEGSSYEQYF
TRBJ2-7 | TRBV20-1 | CSAREVGGRYEQYF
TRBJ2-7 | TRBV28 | CASKFESGTYEQYF
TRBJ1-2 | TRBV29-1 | CSVPDRADGYTF
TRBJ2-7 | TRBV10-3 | CAISGPGSPGYEQYF
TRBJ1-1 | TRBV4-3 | CASSQGSRVNTEAFF
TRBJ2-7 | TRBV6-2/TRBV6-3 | CATQAGIDEQYF
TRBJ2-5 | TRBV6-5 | CASSLATQSVRETQYF
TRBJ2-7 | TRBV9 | CASSQAGTSGSYEQYF
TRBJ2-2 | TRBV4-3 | CASSQDWIAGVNTGELFF
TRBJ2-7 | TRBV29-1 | CSVEGVSSYEQYF
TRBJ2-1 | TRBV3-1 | CASSQEAGGVNEQFF
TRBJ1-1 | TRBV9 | CASSGGLSNTEAFF
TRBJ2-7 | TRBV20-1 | CSADGTGGYEQYF
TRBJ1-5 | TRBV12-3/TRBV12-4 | CASTLVYGTGDGSNQPQHF
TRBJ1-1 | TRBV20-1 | CSARPIAEAFF